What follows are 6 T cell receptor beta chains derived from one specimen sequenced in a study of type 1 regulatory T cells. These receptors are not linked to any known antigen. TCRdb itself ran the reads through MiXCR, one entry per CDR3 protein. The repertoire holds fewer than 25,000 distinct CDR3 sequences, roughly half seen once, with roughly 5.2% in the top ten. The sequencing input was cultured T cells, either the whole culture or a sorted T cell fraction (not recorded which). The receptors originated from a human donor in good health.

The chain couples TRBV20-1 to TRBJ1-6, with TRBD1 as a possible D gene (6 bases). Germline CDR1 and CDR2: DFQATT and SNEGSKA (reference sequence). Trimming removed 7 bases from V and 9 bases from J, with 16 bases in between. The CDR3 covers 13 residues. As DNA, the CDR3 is TGCAGTGTATCGGGGGGCGCCGGTTCACCCCTCCACTTT. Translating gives CSVSGGAGSPLHF.

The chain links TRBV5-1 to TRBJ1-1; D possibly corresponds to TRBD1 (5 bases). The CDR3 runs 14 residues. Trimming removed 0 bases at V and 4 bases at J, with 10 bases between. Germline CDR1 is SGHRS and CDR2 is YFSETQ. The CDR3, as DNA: TGCGCCAGCAGCTTGGAGGCAGGGATCACTGAAGCTTTCTTT. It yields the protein CASSLEAGITEAFF.

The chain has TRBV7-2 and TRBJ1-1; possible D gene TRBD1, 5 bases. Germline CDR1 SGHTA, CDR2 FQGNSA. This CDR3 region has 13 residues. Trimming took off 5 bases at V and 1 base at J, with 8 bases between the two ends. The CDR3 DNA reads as TGTGCCAGCAGCCGCGGACAGAACACTGAAGCTTTCTTT. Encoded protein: CASSRGQNTEAFF.

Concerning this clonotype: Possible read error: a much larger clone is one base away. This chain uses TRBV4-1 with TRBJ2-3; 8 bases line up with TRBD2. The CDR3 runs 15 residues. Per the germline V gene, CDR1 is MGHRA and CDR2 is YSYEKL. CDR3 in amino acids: CAGSPREGPPGTQYF. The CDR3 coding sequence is TGCGCCGGCAGCCCCCGGGAGGGGCCCCCCGGGACGCAGTATTTT.

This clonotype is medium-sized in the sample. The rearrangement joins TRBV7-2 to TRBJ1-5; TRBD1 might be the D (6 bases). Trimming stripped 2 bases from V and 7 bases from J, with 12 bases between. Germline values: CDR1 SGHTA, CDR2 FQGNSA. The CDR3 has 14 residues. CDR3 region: CASSLWAGEQPQHF. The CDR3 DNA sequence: TGTGCCAGCAGCTTATGGGCAGGGGAACAGCCCCAGCATTTT.

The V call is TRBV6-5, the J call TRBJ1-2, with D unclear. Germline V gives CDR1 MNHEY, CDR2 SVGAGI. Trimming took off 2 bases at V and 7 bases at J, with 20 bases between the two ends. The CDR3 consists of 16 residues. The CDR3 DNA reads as TGTGCCAGCAGTTACAGTACCGGGCCGTGGCCGTCTGGCTACACCTTC. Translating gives CASSYSTGPWPSGYTF.